The rows below give T cell receptor beta chains drawn from one sample of a study of post-analysis software for immune sequencing data. TCRdb processed the PCR reads anew with MiXCR; each CDR3 protein has one entry. The sample carries hundreds of thousands of distinct CDR3 sequences, approximately 60% recorded once. Sequencing was carried out using blood. The receptors stem from a girl aged 2-15 years with multiple sclerosis. The CDR3 runs from the conserved cysteine through the conserved F or W. The order of the fields is clone size, J gene, V gene, D gene, CDR3 protein, CDR3 DNA. D genes are given only for firm matches. The listing skips clone size in some rows; elsewhere it reads once, few, many or a size class.

>NA|TRBJ1-1|TRBV10-3|NA
CATDGQNTEAFF
TGTGCCACCGACGGACAAAACACTGAAGCTTTCTTT
>NA|TRBJ2-4|TRBV28|NA
CASSSRRLAKNIQYF
TGTGCCAGCAGTTCCCGACGGCTAGCCAAAAACATTCAGTACTTC
>NA|TRBJ2-7|TRBV12-3/TRBV12-4|TRBD1
CASSPTTGEGYEQYF
TGTGCCAGCAGTCCAACGACAGGGGAAGGTTACGAGCAGTACTTC
>NA|TRBJ1-2|TRBV6-6|TRBD1
CASSFGQGRDGYTF
TGTGCCAGCAGCTTCGGACAGGGAAGGGATGGCTACACCTTC
>once|TRBJ2-3|TRBV5-6|TRBD2
CASSGGTSSRGTQYF
TGTGCCAGCAGCGGAGGGACTAGTAGCCGTGGTACGCAGTATTTT
>NA|TRBJ2-4|TRBV18|NA
CASSPPRGEENIQYF
TGTGCCAGCTCACCACCGAGAGGCGAAGAAAACATTCAGTACTTC
>NA|TRBJ2-7|TRBV12-3/TRBV12-4|TRBD1
CASSFLGTGRDYEQYF
TGTGCCAGCAGTTTCCTCGGGACAGGGAGGGATTACGAGCAGTACTTC
>NA|TRBJ2-3|TRBV18|TRBD1
CASSQTRTGSTDTQYF
TGTGCCAGCTCCCAAACTCGGACAGGGTCGACAGATACGCAGTATTTT
>few|TRBJ1-1|TRBV12-3/TRBV12-4|TRBD1
CASRPYGQGKMNTEAFF
TGTGCCAGCAGGCCATACGGACAGGGCAAAATGAACACTGAAGCTTTCTTT
>many|TRBJ2-5|TRBV5-5|NA
CASSLDVETQYF
TGTGCCAGCAGCTTGGATGTGGAGACCCAGTACTTC
>NA|TRBJ2-3|TRBV4-3|NA
CASSQSLADTQYF
TGCGCCAGCAGCCAAAGCCTGGCAGATACGCAGTATTTT
>NA|TRBJ1-2|TRBV5-6|TRBD1
CASRRTGGDYGYTF
TGTGCCAGCAGACGTACAGGGGGAGACTATGGCTACACCTTC
>NA|TRBJ2-5|TRBV20-1|NA
CSASGPETQYF
TGCAGTGCTAGCGGGCCAGAGACCCAGTACTTC
>few|TRBJ2-5|TRBV7-9|NA
CASSLGRIRETQYF
TGTGCCAGCAGCCTCGGACGGATAAGAGAGACCCAGTACTTC
>NA|TRBJ2-1|TRBV24-1|NA
CATSDTGKDNEQFF
TGTGCCACCAGCGATACAGGGAAGGACAATGAGCAGTTCTTC
>NA|TRBJ2-3|TRBV5-6|NA
CASSLARRTGTDTQYF
TGTGCCAGCAGCTTGGCCAGGAGGACCGGCACAGATACGCAGTATTTT
>NA|TRBJ2-1|TRBV27|NA
CASSPGMGAGVNEQFF
TGTGCCAGCAGTCCGGGCATGGGAGCTGGTGTCAATGAGCAGTTCTTC
>NA|TRBJ1-1|TRBV7-8|NA
CASSLRKQNTEAFF
TGTGCCAGCAGCTTACGAAAACAGAACACTGAAGCTTTCTTT
>NA|TRBJ2-5|TRBV20-1|TRBD1
CSAPSGQGAETQYF
TGCAGTGCCCCGTCGGGACAGGGGGCAGAGACCCAGTACTTC
>few|TRBJ1-5|TRBV6-1|NA
CATTGTQGYQPQHF
TGTGCCACCACCGGGACACAGGGTTATCAGCCCCAGCATTTT
>once|TRBJ2-1|TRBV4-1|NA
CASSQVLTATLNEQFF
TGCGCCAGCAGCCAAGTCCTGACCGCAACCCTCAATGAGCAGTTCTTC
>NA|TRBJ2-4|TRBV9|NA
CASSVAFDAVQNIQYF
TGTGCCAGCAGCGTAGCTTTCGACGCCGTCCAAAACATTCAGTACTTC
>NA|TRBJ1-1|TRBV29-1|TRBD1
CSGRTGEERAFF
TGCAGCGGTCGGACAGGGGAAGAGCGGGCTTTCTTT
>many|TRBJ2-3|TRBV6-4|TRBD2
CASSDRGLASGDTQYF
TGTGCCAGCAGTGACAGGGGACTAGCTTCAGGAGATACGCAGTATTTT
>NA|TRBJ2-1|TRBV6-4|TRBD1
CASSNRRGSSYNEQFF
TGTGCCAGCAGTAATCGCAGGGGGAGCTCCTACAATGAGCAGTTCTTC
>few|TRBJ2-7|TRBV10-3|NA
CAISEADYTSYEQYF
TGTGCCATCAGTGAGGCCGACTATACCTCCTACGAGCAGTACTTC
>NA|TRBJ1-2|TRBV6-2/TRBV6-3|NA
CASSSQGRTSAYGYTF
TGTGCCAGCAGTTCCCAGGGACGGACCTCAGCCTATGGCTACACCTTC
>NA|TRBJ2-1|TRBV10-2|TRBD1
CASRDSDLHNEQFF
TGCGCCAGTAGGGACAGCGACCTTCACAATGAGCAGTTCTTC
>once|TRBJ2-7|TRBV20-1|TRBD2
CSALTSGGSYEQYF
TGCAGTGCACTTACTAGCGGGGGATCCTACGAGCAGTACTTC
>NA|TRBJ2-1|TRBV7-2|TRBD2
CASRLSSLADHNEQFF
TGTGCCAGCAGGCTTTCGTCACTAGCGGATCACAATGAGCAGTTCTTC
>few|TRBJ2-1|TRBV2|NA
CASSDRAVSYNEQFF
TGTGCCAGCAGTGATAGGGCGGTCTCTTACAATGAGCAGTTCTTC
>NA|TRBJ2-7|TRBV5-5|NA
CASSWSWRRNEQYF
TGTGCCAGCAGCTGGTCATGGAGGCGCAACGAGCAGTACTTC
>NA|TRBJ1-2|TRBV5-1|NA
CASSLVGRNYGYTF
TGCGCCAGCAGCTTGGTGGGACGCAACTATGGCTACACCTTC
>NA|TRBJ2-1|TRBV7-9|TRBD1
CASSPRQGKLRNEQFF
TGTGCCAGCAGTCCCAGACAGGGCAAATTACGCAATGAGCAGTTCTTC
>few|TRBJ1-2|TRBV12-3/TRBV12-4|NA
CASSLFVGVRGYTF
TGTGCCAGCAGTTTATTCGTCGGAGTTCGTGGCTACACCTTC
>few|TRBJ2-1|TRBV4-1|NA
CASSQDGTHSYNEQFF
TGCGCCAGCAGCCAAGACGGGACGCACTCCTACAATGAGCAGTTCTTC
>few|TRBJ2-7|TRBV10-2|NA
CASSDAWARRLEQYF
TGCGCCAGCAGTGATGCCTGGGCTAGAAGATTGGAGCAGTACTTC
>NA|TRBJ2-1|TRBV3-1|NA
CASSPGQLGVYNEQFF
TGTGCCAGCAGCCCCGGGCAGCTAGGGGTTTACAATGAGCAGTTCTTC
>once|TRBJ2-1|TRBV6-5|TRBD2
CASSYRVGTSGGNNEQFF
TGTGCCAGCAGTTACCGCGTCGGGACTAGCGGGGGAAACAATGAGCAGTTCTTC
>NA|TRBJ1-1|TRBV9|TRBD1
CASSVRDRTYFDTEAFF
TGTGCCAGCAGCGTCCGGGACAGAACATACTTTGACACTGAAGCTTTCTTT
>NA|TRBJ1-1|TRBV6-5|NA
CASRSLRRNTEAFF
TGTGCCAGCAGGTCCCTAAGAAGGAACACTGAAGCTTTCTTT
>NA|TRBJ2-3|TRBV7-6|NA
CASSLRPVPDTQYF
TGTGCCAGCAGCTTACGGCCAGTTCCAGATACGCAGTATTTT
>few|TRBJ2-5|TRBV12-3/TRBV12-4|TRBD2
CASSLRERGQETQYF
TGTGCCAGCAGTTTACGGGAGCGGGGCCAAGAGACCCAGTACTTC
>NA|TRBJ1-5|TRBV10-3|NA
CAISERDQPQHF
TGTGCCATCAGTGAGAGGGATCAGCCCCAGCATTTT
>NA|TRBJ2-7|TRBV16|TRBD2
CASSQLRTSGSYEQYF
TGTGCCAGCAGCCAATTGAGGACTAGCGGCTCCTACGAGCAGTACTTC
>NA|TRBJ2-7|TRBV20-1|NA
CSAPREGRLYEQYF
TGCAGTGCTCCTAGGGAAGGAAGATTATACGAGCAGTACTTC
>NA|TRBJ2-5|TRBV20-1|TRBD2
CSALRTSGQETQYF
TGCAGTGCTTTAAGGACTAGCGGTCAGGAGACCCAGTACTTC
>NA|TRBJ2-3|TRBV6-5|TRBD2
CASSRIGTSGGPDTQYF
TGTGCCAGCAGCCGAATCGGGACTAGCGGGGGCCCAGATACGCAGTATTTT
>once|TRBJ2-7|TRBV7-8|NA
CASSLAPIRDPTEQYF
TGTGCCAGCAGCTTAGCGCCCATCCGGGACCCCACCGAGCAGTACTTC
>NA|TRBJ2-1|TRBV29-1|NA
CSALPGQGDIAGGNNEQFF
TGCAGCGCTTTACCGGGACAGGGGGATATAGCGGGAGGAAACAATGAGCAGTTCTTC
>few|TRBJ2-5|TRBV6-1|TRBD1
CASRLTGETYEQYF
TGTGCCAGCAGATTGACAGGGGAGACCTATGAGCAGTACTTC
>NA|TRBJ2-7|TRBV20-1|NA
CSARGETSIYEQYF
TGCAGTGCTAGGGGGGAGACCAGCATCTACGAGCAGTACTTC
>NA|TRBJ1-1|TRBV7-9|NA
CASSLFQGNTEAFF
TGTGCCAGCAGCTTATTCCAGGGAAACACTGAAGCTTTCTTT
>NA|TRBJ1-5|TRBV7-2|NA
CASSLELQPQHF
TGTGCCAGCAGCTTAGAACTTCAGCCCCAGCATTTT
>NA|TRBJ2-1|TRBV2|TRBD2
CASTEGLAAYNEQFF
TGTGCCAGCACCGAGGGGCTAGCGGCCTACAATGAGCAGTTCTTC
>NA|TRBJ2-1|TRBV10-3|NA
CAISDTENNEQFF
TGTGCCATCAGTGATACAGAAAACAATGAGCAGTTCTTC
>few|TRBJ2-7|TRBV7-6|NA
CASSLAHTYEQYF
TGTGCCAGCAGCTTAGCGCATACCTACGAGCAGTACTTC
>few|TRBJ2-3|TRBV20-1|NA
CSGTGGVGLTTDTQYF
TGCAGTGGAACCGGGGGAGTGGGCTTAACGACAGATACGCAGTATTTT
>NA|TRBJ2-1|TRBV9|NA
CASSFASSYNEQFF
TGTGCCAGCAGCTTCGCTAGCTCCTACAATGAGCAGTTCTTC